The present T cell receptor beta chain was sequenced within a study of cytomegalovirus exposure and HLA in healthy donors. On this clone itself: What it binds is not known.

PCR amplification relied on 60 Vbeta primers (plus 13 Jbeta primers). The assay was immunoSEQ multiplex PCR, and TCRdb's table has in-frame clones only and misses some. The data hold 140,000 or so clones, with 70% to 75% observed a single time. Overall study findings and caveats: Among CMV-associated TCR beta chains, most appeared HLA-restricted in a later analysis.

This TCR was recovered from a woman aged 30 to 39 in good health and CMV-seronegative. The sample consisted of PBMCs.

The CDR3 sequence is CASSVGPGQGYYCTF. Written as DNA, the CDR3 is TGTGCCAGCAGCGTAGGACCGGGACAGGGTTATTATTGCACCTTC. V and J are TRBV9 and TRBJ1-2; 9 bases are a match to TRBD1. The CDR3 is made up of 15 amino acids. Germline CDR1 SGDLS, CDR2 YYNGEE. V dropped 0 bases and J dropped 13; count of bases not matched to a gene: 13.